Only one count was recorded for the clone carrying this TCR beta chain. RNA transcripts yielded amplified TCR beta CDR3 regions. Investigators did first-round RT-PCR with HTBI primers, then second-round multiplex PCR. Each CDR3 protein is one row after TCRdb ran MiXCR on the multiplex PCR reads. The sample shows 350,000 to 450,000 distinct CDR3 sequences, roughly 20% of them seen only once. This record comes from a study of Graves' ophthalmopathy and Graves' hyperthyroidism. Enrollment excluded any patients with other autoimmune diseases, uncontrolled infections, pregnancy or lactation. The evidence that diagnosis relied on was clinical symptoms, serum thyroxine, TRAb, thyroid ultrasound and orbital computed tomography. The source of the PBMCs was 8 to 10 ml of fresh peripheral blood. The sample consisted of peripheral blood. The source is a woman aged 18-29 years with stable Graves' hyperthyroidism.

The CDR3 DNA reads as TGTGCCAGCAGCTTACCTTGGACGGGCGTCGACGAGCAGTACTTC. Translation gives CASSLPWTGVDEQYF. V is TRBV7-8 and J is TRBJ2-7; D gene uncertain. Germline V gene sequence: CDR1 SGHVS, CDR2 FQNEAQ. V was trimmed by 2 bases and J by 5 bases, leaving 16 bases between them. This CDR3 has 15 residues.